The clone carrying this T cell receptor beta chain occurred a few times. As yet, its antigen is unknown. Time point: sample taken at primary tumor resection. Tumor, nontumor lung or frozen PBMC supplied whole RNA, sequenced without sorting. Each CDR3 protein gets one entry after TCRdb re-called the 5' RACE reads with MiXCR. Here the sample spans about 11,000 distinct CDR3 sequences, roughly 3.5% being singletons. This sample is part of a study of spatial heterogeneity in lung cancer. Overall study context: There were consistently more beta-chain sequences detected than alpha-chain sequences. Combinations of a unique TCR and a UMI were tallied in raw reads, and on average each appeared more than ten times.

V was cut by 2 bases and J by 6 bases, with 14 bases left in between. This CDR3 comprises 15 residues. Notes on the study in general: Whereas they appeared in blood less at follow-up, ubiquitous expanded tumor TCRs appeared there more at resection.

The gene calls are TRBV12-3 or TRBV12-4 and TRBJ2-1; D perhaps matches TRBD1 (6 bases). The receptor comes from a female donor with early-stage non-small cell lung cancer. The specimen was PBMCs, collected at surgery. In DNA form, the CDR3 reads TGTGCCAGCAGTTTATTGGCAGGGGTCACCAATGAGCAGTTCTTC. Amino acids: CASSLLAGVTNEQFF.